This T cell receptor beta chain stems from a study of blood T cell repertoires in COVID-19. Study summary: Researchers got acute and convalescent COVID-19 samples from the United States, Italy and Spain.

This CDR3 contains 12 residues. Trimming left V 2 bases short and J 4 bases short, with 6 bases between. Germline V gives CDR1 KGHSH, CDR2 LQKENI. In the study's own analysis: Researchers report that nucleated cell counts were estimated from reference gene primer amplification. Data came from immunoSEQ multiplex PCR; TCRdb stores just in-frame clones and leaves some out. That table supplies the V and J calls and clone size; D and trimming were determined from the DNA. The sample holds around 460,000 clones; approximately 90% are singletons and the top ten take roughly 0.76%. A Seattle source enrolled patients during active infection and followed them longitudinally.

Input material: peripheral blood. The V and J genes are TRBV18 and TRBJ2-7; D is ambiguous. The sequence came from a man aged 18 to 29 with COVID-19, enrolled during active disease. The CDR3, as DNA: TGTGCCAGCTCACCAATGAGTTACGAGCAGTACTTC. Amino acid sequence: CASSPMSYEQYF. The whole variable domain, remainder taken from reference TRBV18 and TRBJ2-7, is NAGVMQNPRHLVRRRGQEARLRCSPMKGHSHVYWYRQLPEEGLKFMVYLQKENIIDESGMPKERFSAEFPKEGPSILRIQQVVRGDSAAYFCASSPMSYEQYFGPGTRLTVT.